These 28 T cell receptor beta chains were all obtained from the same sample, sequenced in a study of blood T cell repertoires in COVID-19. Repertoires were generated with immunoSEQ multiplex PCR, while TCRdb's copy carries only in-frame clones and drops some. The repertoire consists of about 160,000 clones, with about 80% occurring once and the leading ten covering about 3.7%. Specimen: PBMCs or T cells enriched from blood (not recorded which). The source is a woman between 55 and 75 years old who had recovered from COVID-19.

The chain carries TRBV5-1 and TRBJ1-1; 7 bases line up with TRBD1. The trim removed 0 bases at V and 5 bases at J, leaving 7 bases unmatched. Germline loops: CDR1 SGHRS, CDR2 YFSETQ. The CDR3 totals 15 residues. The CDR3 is CASSLAGTERTEAFF. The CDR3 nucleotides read TGCGCCAGCAGCTTGGCGGGGACAGAACGAACTGAAGCTTTCTTT. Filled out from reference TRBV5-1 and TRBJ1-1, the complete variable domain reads KAGVTQTPRYLIKTRGQQVTLSCSPISGHRSVSWYQQTPGQGLQFLFEYFSETQRNKGNFPGRFSGRQFSNSRSEMNVSTLELGDSALYLCASSLAGTERTEAFFGQGTRLTVV.

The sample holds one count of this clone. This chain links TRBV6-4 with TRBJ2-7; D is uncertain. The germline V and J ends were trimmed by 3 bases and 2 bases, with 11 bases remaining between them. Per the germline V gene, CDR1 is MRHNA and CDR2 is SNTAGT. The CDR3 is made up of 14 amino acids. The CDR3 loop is CASSEDAGTYEQYF. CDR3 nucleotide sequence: TGTGCCAGCAGTGAAGACGCAGGTACCTACGAGCAGTACTTC.

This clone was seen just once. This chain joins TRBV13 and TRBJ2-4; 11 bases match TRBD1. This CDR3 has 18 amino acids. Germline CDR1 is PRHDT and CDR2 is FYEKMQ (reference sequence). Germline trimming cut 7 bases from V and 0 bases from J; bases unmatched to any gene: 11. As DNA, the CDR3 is TGTGCCAGCACCCTGGGACAGGGGGGAGGATTAGCCAAAAACATTCAGTACTTC. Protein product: CASTLGQGGGLAKNIQYF.

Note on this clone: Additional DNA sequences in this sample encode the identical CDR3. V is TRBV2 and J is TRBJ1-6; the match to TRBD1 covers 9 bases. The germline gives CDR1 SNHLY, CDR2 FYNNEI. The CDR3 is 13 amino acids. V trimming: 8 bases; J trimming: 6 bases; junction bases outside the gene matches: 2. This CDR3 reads CASWGQGNSPLHF. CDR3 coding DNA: TGTGCCAGCTGGGGACAGGGTAATTCACCCCTCCACTTT.

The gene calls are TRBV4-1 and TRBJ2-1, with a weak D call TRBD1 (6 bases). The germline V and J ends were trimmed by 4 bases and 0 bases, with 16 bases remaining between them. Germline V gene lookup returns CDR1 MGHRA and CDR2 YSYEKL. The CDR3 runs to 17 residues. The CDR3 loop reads CASSRTTGHSSYNEQFF. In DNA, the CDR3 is TGCGCCAGCAGCCGGACAACGGGACACTCCTCCTACAATGAGCAGTTCTTC.

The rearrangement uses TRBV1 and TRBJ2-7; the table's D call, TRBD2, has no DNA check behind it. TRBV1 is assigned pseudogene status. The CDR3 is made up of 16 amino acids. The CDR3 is CTSSPDVAGRAYEQYF. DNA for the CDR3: TGCACCAGCAGCCCGGACGTAGCGGGCCGTGCCTACGAGCAGTACTTC.

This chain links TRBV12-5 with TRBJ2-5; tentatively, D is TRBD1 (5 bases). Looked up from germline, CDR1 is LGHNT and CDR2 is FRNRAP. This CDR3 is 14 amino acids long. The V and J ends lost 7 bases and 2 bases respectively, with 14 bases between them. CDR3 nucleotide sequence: TGTGCTAGTGAACTCGGTGCAGGGCAAGAGACCCAGTACTTC. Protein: CASELGAGQETQYF.

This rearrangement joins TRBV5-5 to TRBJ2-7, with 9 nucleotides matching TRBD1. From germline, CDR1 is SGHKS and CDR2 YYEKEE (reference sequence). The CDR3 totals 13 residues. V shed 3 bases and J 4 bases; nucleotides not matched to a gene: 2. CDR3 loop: CASSWGQGYEQYF. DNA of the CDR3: TGTGCCAGCAGCTGGGGACAGGGATACGAGCAGTACTTC. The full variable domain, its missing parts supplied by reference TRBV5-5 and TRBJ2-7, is DAGVTQSPTHLIKTRGQQVTLRCSPISGHKSVSWYQQVLGQGPQFIFQYYEKEERGRGNFPDRFSARQFPNYSSELNVNALLLGDSALYLCASSWGQGYEQYFGPGTRLTVT.

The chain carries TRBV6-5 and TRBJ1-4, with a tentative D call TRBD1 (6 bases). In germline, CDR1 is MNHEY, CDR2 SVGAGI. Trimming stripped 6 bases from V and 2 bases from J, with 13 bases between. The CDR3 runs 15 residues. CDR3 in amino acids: CASRPGTTTNEKLFF. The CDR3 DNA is TGTGCCAGCAGACCTGGGACAACTACTAATGAAAAACTGTTTTTT.

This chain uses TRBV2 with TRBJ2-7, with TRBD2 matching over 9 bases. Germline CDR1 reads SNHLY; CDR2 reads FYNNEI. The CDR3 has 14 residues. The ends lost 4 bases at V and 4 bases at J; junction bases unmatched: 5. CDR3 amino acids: CASSVGGGGYEQYF. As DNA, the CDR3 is TGTGCCAGCAGTGTGGGCGGGGGGGGATACGAGCAGTACTTC.

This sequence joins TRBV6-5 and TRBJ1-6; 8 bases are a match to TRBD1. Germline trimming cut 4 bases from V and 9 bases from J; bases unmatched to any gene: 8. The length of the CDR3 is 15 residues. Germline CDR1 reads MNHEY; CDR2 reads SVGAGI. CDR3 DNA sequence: TGTGCCAGCAGTTCGACAGGGGCGTATGGTTCACCCCTCCACTTT. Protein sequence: CASSSTGAYGSPLHF.

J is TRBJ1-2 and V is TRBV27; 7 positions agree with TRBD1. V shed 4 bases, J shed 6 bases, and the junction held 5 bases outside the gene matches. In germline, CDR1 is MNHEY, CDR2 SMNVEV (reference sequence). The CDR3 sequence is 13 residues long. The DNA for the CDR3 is TGTGCCAGCAGTTCGAACAGGGGTGATGGCTACACCTTC. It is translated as CASSSNRGDGYTF.

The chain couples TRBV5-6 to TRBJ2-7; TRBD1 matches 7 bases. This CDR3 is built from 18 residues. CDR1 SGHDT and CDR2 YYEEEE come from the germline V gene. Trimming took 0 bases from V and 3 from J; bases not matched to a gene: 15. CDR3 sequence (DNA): TGTGCCAGCAGCTTGGTGGTTCCCCTGCAGGGGGTTTTCTACGAGCAGTACTTC. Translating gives CASSLVVPLQGVFYEQYF. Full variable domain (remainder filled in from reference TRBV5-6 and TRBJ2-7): DAGVTQSPTHLIKTRGQQVTLRCSPKSGHDTVSWYQQALGQGPQFIFQYYEEEERQRGNFPDRFSGHQFPNYSSELNVNALLLGDSALYLCASSLVVPLQGVFYEQYFGPGTRLTVT.

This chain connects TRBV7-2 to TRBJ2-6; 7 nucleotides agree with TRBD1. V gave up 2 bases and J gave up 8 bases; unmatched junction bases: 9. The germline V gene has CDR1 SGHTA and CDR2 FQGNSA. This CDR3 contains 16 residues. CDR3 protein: CASSLYMTGRTNVLTF. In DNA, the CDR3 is TGTGCCAGCAGCTTATATATGACAGGGAGAACCAACGTCCTGACTTTC.

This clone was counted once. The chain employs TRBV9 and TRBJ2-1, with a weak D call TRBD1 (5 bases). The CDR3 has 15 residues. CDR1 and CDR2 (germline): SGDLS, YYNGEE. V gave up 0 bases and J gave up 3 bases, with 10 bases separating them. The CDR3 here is CASSVEAGLYNEQFF. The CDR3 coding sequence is TGTGCCAGCAGCGTAGAGGCAGGGCTCTACAATGAGCAGTTCTTC.

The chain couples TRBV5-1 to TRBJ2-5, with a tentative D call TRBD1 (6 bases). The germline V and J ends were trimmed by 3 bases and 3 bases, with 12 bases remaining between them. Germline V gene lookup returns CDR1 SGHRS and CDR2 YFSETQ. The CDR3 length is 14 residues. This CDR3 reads CASSSGTIEETQYF. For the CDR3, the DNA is TGCGCCAGCAGCTCGGGGACAATAGAAGAGACCCAGTACTTC.

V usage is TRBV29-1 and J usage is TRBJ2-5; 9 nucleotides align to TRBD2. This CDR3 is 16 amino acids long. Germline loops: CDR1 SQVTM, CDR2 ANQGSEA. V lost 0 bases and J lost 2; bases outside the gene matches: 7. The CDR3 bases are TGCAGCGTTGAAGATCCTCTTCTAGCGGGGCAAGAGACCCAGTACTTC. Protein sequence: CSVEDPLLAGQETQYF. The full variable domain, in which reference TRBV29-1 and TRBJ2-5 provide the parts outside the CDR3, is SAVISQKPSRDICQRGTSLTIQCQVDSQVTMMFWYRQQPGQSLTLIATANQGSEATYESGFVIDKFPISRPNLTFSTLTVSNMSPEDSSIYLCSVEDPLLAGQETQYFGPGTRLLVL.

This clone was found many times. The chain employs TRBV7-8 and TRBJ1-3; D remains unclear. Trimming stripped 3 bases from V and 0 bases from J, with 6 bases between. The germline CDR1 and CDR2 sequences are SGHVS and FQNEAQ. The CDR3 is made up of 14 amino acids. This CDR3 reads CASSFPGSGNTIYF. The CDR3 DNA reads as TGTGCCAGCAGCTTCCCCGGCTCTGGAAACACCATATATTTT.

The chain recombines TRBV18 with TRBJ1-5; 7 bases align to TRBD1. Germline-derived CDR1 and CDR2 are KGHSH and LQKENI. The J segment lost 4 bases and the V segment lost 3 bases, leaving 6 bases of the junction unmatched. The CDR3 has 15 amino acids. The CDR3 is CASSPSGTVNQPQHF. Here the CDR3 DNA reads TGTGCCAGCTCACCGTCCGGGACAGTAAATCAGCCCCAGCATTTT.

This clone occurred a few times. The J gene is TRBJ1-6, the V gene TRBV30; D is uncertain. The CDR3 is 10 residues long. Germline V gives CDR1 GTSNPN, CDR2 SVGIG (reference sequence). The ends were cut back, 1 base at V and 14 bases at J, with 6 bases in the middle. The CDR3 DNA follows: TGTGCCTGGAGTGAGAGAACCCTCCACTTT. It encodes CAWSERTLHF.

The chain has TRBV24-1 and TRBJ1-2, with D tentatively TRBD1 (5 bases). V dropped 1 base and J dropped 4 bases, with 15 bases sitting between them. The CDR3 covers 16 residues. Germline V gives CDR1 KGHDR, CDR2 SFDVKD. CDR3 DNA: TGTGCCACCAGTGATTTTGTGGAGGGACGTAGCTATGGCTACACCTTC. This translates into CATSDFVEGRSYGYTF.

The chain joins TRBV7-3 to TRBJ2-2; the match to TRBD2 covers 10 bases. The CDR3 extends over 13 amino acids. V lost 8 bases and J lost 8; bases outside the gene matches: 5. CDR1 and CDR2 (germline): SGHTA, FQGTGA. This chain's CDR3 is CASRLAGTGELFF. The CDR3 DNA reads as TGTGCCAGCCGACTAGCGGGCACTGGGGAGCTGTTTTTT.

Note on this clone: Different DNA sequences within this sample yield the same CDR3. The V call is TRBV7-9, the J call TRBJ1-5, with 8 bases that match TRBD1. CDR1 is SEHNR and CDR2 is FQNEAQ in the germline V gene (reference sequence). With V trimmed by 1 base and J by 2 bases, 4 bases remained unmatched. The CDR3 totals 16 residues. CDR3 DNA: TGTGCCAGCAGCTTAGATGGGGACAGGCGCAATCAGCCCCAGCATTTT. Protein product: CASSLDGDRRNQPQHF.

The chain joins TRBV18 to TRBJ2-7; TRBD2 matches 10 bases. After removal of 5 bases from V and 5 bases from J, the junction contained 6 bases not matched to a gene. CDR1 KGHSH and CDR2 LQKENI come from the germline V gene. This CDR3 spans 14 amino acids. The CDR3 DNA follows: TGTGCCAGCTCAGGAGTAGCGGGGGGACACGAGCAGTACTTC. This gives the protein CASSGVAGGHEQYF.

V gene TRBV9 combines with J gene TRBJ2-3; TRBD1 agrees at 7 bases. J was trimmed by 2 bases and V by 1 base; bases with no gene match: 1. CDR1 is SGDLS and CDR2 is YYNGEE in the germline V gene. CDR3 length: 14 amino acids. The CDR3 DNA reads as TGTGCCAGCAGCGTAACAGGGGCCACAGATACGCAGTATTTT. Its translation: CASSVTGATDTQYF. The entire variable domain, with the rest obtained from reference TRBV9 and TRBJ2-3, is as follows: DSGVTQTPKHLITATGQRVTLRCSPRSGDLSVYWYQQSLDQGLQFLIQYYNGEERAKGNILERFSAQQFPDLHSELNLSSLELGDSALYFCASSVTGATDTQYFGPGTRLTVL.

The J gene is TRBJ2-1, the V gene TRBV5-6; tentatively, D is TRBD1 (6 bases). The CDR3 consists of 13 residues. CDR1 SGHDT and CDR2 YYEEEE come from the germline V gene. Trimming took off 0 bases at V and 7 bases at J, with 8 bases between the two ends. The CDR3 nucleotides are TGTGCCAGCAGCTTGGACAGGGAAAATGAGCAGTTCTTC. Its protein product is CASSLDRENEQFF.

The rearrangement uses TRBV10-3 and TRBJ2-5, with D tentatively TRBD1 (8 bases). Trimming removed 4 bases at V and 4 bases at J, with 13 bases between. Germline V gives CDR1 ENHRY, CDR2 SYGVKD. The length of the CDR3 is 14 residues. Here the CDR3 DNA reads TGTGCCATCAGTGCCACAGGGGGGGCAGAGACCCAGTACTTC. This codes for CAISATGGAETQYF.

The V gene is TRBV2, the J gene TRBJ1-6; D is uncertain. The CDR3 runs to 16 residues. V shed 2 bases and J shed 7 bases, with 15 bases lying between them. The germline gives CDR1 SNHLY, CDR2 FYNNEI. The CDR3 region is CASSEFRPDFNSPLHF. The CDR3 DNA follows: TGTGCCAGCAGTGAATTTCGGCCGGACTTCAATTCACCCCTCCACTTT.